One and the same sample provided the 26 T cell receptor beta chains below, sequenced in a study of blood T cell repertoires in COVID-19. Method: immunoSEQ multiplex PCR; TCRdb's copy keeps in-frame clones and lacks some. Here the sample spans roughly 170,000 clones, 70% to 90% being singletons. Sequencing was done on a sample of peripheral blood. These TCRs come from a man in his sixties or seventies with active or convalescent COVID-19.

The chain combines TRBV10-1 with TRBJ2-1, with TRBD1 matching 9 bases. CDR1 WNHNN and CDR2 SYGVQD come from the germline V gene (reference sequence). The CDR3 is made up of 14 amino acids. The V and J ends lost 5 bases and 8 bases, in that order; junction bases with no gene match: 7. The CDR3, as DNA: TGCGCCAGCAGTTCGGGGACAGGGTCGTATGAGCAGTTCTTC. Amino acid sequence: CASSSGTGSYEQFF.

V is TRBV6-4 and J is TRBJ1-5, with D hard to call. CDR1 and CDR2 (germline): MRHNA, SNTAGT. The CDR3 extends over 9 amino acids. V was cut by 10 bases and J by 11 bases, with 9 bases left in between. CDR3 in DNA: TGTGCCATAAAAGAGGCCCAGCATTTT. This encodes CAIKEAQHF.

This clone was seen a handful of times. The chain links TRBV6-2 or TRBV6-3 to TRBJ2-7, with 11 bases that match TRBD2. CDR1 MNHEY and CDR2 SVGEGT come from the germline V gene. This CDR3 spans 16 amino acids. Trimming took 2 bases from V and 5 from J; bases not matched to a gene: 8. CDR3 nucleotides: TGTGCCAGCAGTTACGCTCGGCTAGCGGGGGGAAACGAGCAGTACTTC. It yields the protein CASSYARLAGGNEQYF.

The V and J genes are TRBV25-1 and TRBJ2-3; 8 bases line up with TRBD1. From germline, CDR1 is MGHDK and CDR2 SYGVNS. The CDR3 runs to 17 residues. Losses at the gene ends were 6 bases for V and 0 bases for J; bases not matched to a gene: 11. CDR3 sequence reads: CASSPRTGRGSTDTQYF. The CDR3 DNA reads as TGTGCCAGCAGCCCTAGGACAGGGAGAGGGAGCACAGATACGCAGTATTTT.

This clone appeared a few times. CDR3 sequence: CASSLEQGTGANVLTF. DNA of the CDR3: TGCGCCAGCAGCTTGGAACAGGGAACTGGGGCCAACGTCCTGACTTTC. The chain recombines TRBV5-1 with TRBJ2-6, with D perhaps matching TRBD1 (6 bases). CDR3 size: 16 residues. Germline lookup yields CDR1 SGHRS and CDR2 YFSETQ. The ends were cut back, 0 bases at V and 2 bases at J, with 9 bases in the middle. Together with reference TRBV5-1 and TRBJ2-6, the CDR3 gives the full variable domain: KAGVTQTPRYLIKTRGQQVTLSCSPISGHRSVSWYQQTPGQGLQFLFEYFSETQRNKGNFPGRFSGRQFSNSRSEMNVSTLELGDSALYLCASSLEQGTGANVLTFGAGSRLTVL.

The chain carries TRBV6-5 and TRBJ2-3; D is perhaps TRBD2 (6 bases). The CDR3 consists of 14 residues. V lost 11 bases and J lost 3, with 18 bases in between. Germline V gene data show CDR1 as MNHEY and CDR2 as SVGAGI. In DNA form, the CDR3 reads TGTGCCTGCGCCGGGGGTACTATTACAGATACGCAGTATTTT. Encoded protein: CACAGGTITDTQYF.

The V call is TRBV2, the J call TRBJ1-6, with TRBD1 matching over 10 bases. V was clipped by 6 bases and J by 7 bases; unmatched bases: 6. Per the germline V gene, CDR1 is SNHLY and CDR2 is FYNNEI. The CDR3 runs 15 residues. The CDR3 coding sequence is TGTGCCAGCAGAGCCGGGACAGGGGTAAATTCACCCCTCCACTTT. Translated, it gives CASRAGTGVNSPLHF. Complete variable domain (other parts from reference TRBV2 and TRBJ1-6): EPEVTQTPSHQVTQMGQEVILRCVPISNHLYFYWYRQILGQKVEFLVSFYNNEISEKSEIFDDQFSVERPDGSNFTLKIRSTKLEDSAMYFCASRAGTGVNSPLHFGNGTRLTVT.

The chain carries TRBV7-2 and TRBJ1-1; no definite D call. The CDR3 is 14 residues long. From germline, CDR1 is SGHTA and CDR2 FQGNSA. V was pared by 5 bases and J by 10 bases, with 20 bases between. The chain's CDR3 is CASSHKLPGEAAFF. CDR3 DNA sequence: TGTGCCAGCAGCCACAAACTGCCCGGTGAGGCAGCTTTCTTT. Filled out from reference TRBV7-2 and TRBJ1-1, the complete variable domain reads GAGVSQSPSNKVTEKGKDVELRCDPISGHTALYWYRQSLGQGLEFLIYFQGNSAPDKSGLPSDRFSAERTGGSVSTLTIQRTQQEDSAVYLCASSHKLPGEAAFFGQGTRLTVV.

The chain uses TRBV7-8 and TRBJ1-2; unclear D gene. V gave up 2 bases and J gave up 4 bases, with 8 bases separating them. The CDR3 has 13 amino acids. Germline V gene data show CDR1 as SGHVS and CDR2 as FQNEAQ. The CDR3 DNA sequence: TGTGCCAGCAGCTTACGGTCACCCTATGGCTACACCTTC. Translated, it gives CASSLRSPYGYTF.

This chain links TRBV5-1 with TRBJ2-7; D gene ambiguous. CDR1 and CDR2 from the germline V gene are SGHRS and YFSETQ. The CDR3 is 12 amino acids. The ends were cut back, 4 bases at V and 6 bases at J, with 11 bases in the middle. This chain's CDR3 is CASSLLGSEQYF. The CDR3 coding sequence is TGCGCCAGCAGCCTCCTAGGTAGCGAGCAGTACTTC.

The chain is built from TRBV30 and TRBJ1-3, with no clear D. Trimming left V 5 bases short and J 4 bases short, with 15 bases between. CDR3 length: 14 residues. Germline CDR1 reads GTSNPN; CDR2 reads SVGIG (reference sequence). CDR3 protein: CAWGRRVLGNTIYF. The DNA of the CDR3 is TGTGCCTGGGGGAGGAGGGTGTTAGGAAACACCATATATTTT.

The chain is built from TRBV27 and TRBJ1-1; 11 bases agree with TRBD1. Germline trimming cut 3 bases from V and 6 bases from J; bases unmatched to any gene: 6. The CDR3 runs to 15 residues. Germline V gene sequence: CDR1 MNHEY, CDR2 SMNVEV (reference sequence). The DNA of the CDR3 is TGTGCCAGCAGTTTGTCGGGACAGGGGGACCCTGAAGCTTTCTTT. Its protein product is CASSLSGQGDPEAFF.

The chain has TRBV6-2 or TRBV6-3 and TRBJ1-5; TRBD1 aligns across 8 bases. CDR3 length equals 15 residues. Germline V gives CDR1 MNHEY, CDR2 SVGEGT. The V and J ends lost 5 bases and 6 bases, in that order; junction bases with no gene match: 9. The DNA for the CDR3 is TGTGCCAGCAGTCACCTAAGGACAGGGAGTCAGCCCCAGCATTTT. Its translation: CASSHLRTGSQPQHF.

In this sample, this clone turned up a few times. The chain joins TRBV19 to TRBJ1-4; 7 bases fit TRBD1. This CDR3 is 15 amino acids long. The V gene's germline CDR1 is LNHDA and CDR2 SQIVND (reference sequence). V shed 4 bases, J shed 3 bases, and the junction held 5 bases outside the gene matches. The CDR3 region has the DNA TGTGCCAGTAGTACCGCCGGGACAGCTAATGAAAAACTGTTTTTT. The encoded protein is CASSTAGTANEKLFF.

The rearrangement uses TRBV14 and TRBJ2-7; 11 bases are shared with TRBD1. With V trimmed by 1 base and J by 3 bases, 8 bases remained unmatched. Germline V lookup: CDR1 SGHDN, CDR2 FVKESK. CDR3 length: 17 amino acids. CDR3: CASSQVSWDRGIYEQYF. The CDR3 coding sequence is TGTGCCAGCAGCCAAGTGTCCTGGGACAGGGGGATCTACGAGCAGTACTTC.

The chain is built from TRBV24-1 and TRBJ2-2; a possible D gene is TRBD2 (6 bases). Per the germline V gene, CDR1 is KGHDR and CDR2 is SFDVKD. CDR3 length: 14 residues. Trimming cost V 5 bases and J 4 bases, with 10 bases left between them. The CDR3 sequence is CATSGRGFTGELFF. CDR3 sequence (DNA): TGTGCCACCAGTGGGAGGGGATTCACCGGGGAGCTGTTTTTT.

Only one count was recorded for this clone. J is TRBJ2-7 and V is TRBV7-9; 7 nucleotides agree with TRBD2. Trimming took 6 bases from V and 6 from J; bases not matched to a gene: 17. CDR1 and CDR2 from the germline V gene are SEHNR and FQNEAQ (reference sequence). The CDR3 spans 16 residues. As DNA, the CDR3 is TGTGCCAGCAGTTTACTCGGGGGAGGGGTGTCGCGCGAGCAGTACTTC. It yields the protein CASSLLGGGVSREQYF. The full variable domain, its missing parts supplied by reference TRBV7-9 and TRBJ2-7, is DTGVSQNPRHKITKRGQNVTFRCDPISEHNRLYWYRQTLGQGPEFLTYFQNEAQLEKSRLLSDRFSAERPKGSFSTLEIQRTEQGDSAMYLCASSLLGGGVSREQYFGPGTRLTVT.

This clone appeared once. V is TRBV28 and J is TRBJ2-7, with unresolved D. Trimming cost V 10 bases and J 4 bases, with 17 bases left between them. CDR3 size: 13 residues. Germline CDR1 and CDR2: MDHEN and SYDVKM. The CDR3 spells CATLLFDTYEQYF. The CDR3 nucleotides are TGTGCCACTCTCTTATTCGACACGTACGAGCAGTACTTC.

The CDR3 spells CASSEAGGRGYGYTF. Here the CDR3 DNA reads TGTGCCAGCAGTGAAGCAGGGGGCAGGGGCTATGGCTACACCTTC. The V gene is TRBV25-1, the J gene TRBJ1-2; 8 bases line up with TRBD1. This CDR3 is built from 15 residues. V lost 2 bases and J lost 4; bases outside the gene matches: 6. Germline CDR1 and CDR2: MGHDK and SYGVNS.

CDR3 sequence reads: CASSYSLGAGTGELFF. DNA for the CDR3: TGTGCCAGCAGTTACTCGCTGGGGGCAGGGACCGGGGAGCTGTTTTTT. The chain is built from TRBV6-2 or TRBV6-3 and TRBJ2-2; possibly TRBD1 for D (6 bases). Looked up from germline, CDR1 is MNHEY and CDR2 is SVGEGT. Trimming took off 0 bases at V and 5 bases at J, with 13 bases between the two ends. CDR3 length equals 16 residues.

The genes are TRBV11-3 and TRBJ2-1; a weak D match, TRBD2 (6 bases). The CDR3 has 15 residues. V was trimmed by 5 bases and J by 1 base, leaving 12 bases between them. Germline loops: CDR1 SGHNT, CDR2 YENEEA. The chain's CDR3 is CASSLPRGSYNEQFF. The CDR3 coding sequence is TGTGCCAGCAGCCTCCCCCGGGGGTCCTACAATGAGCAGTTCTTC.

The chain links TRBV5-6 to TRBJ1-2; 7 nucleotides match TRBD1. Looked up from germline, CDR1 is SGHDT and CDR2 is YYEEEE. J lost 3 bases, V lost 0 bases, and 5 bases had no gene match. The CDR3 contains 15 residues. CDR3 coding DNA: TGTGCCAGCAGCTTGGCAGGGGACAGTCACTATGGCTACACCTTC. Its translation: CASSLAGDSHYGYTF.

CDR3 protein: CASSYESSGVLETQYF. The CDR3 DNA follows: TGTGCCAGCAGTTATGAGAGTAGCGGGGTCTTGGAGACCCAGTACTTC. The chain couples TRBV6-5 to TRBJ2-5, with 8 positions matching TRBD2. Losses at the gene ends were 3 bases for V and 5 bases for J; bases not matched to a gene: 11. The germline CDR1 and CDR2 sequences are MNHEY and SVGAGI. CDR3 size: 16 residues.

The gene calls are TRBV4-1 and TRBJ1-2; TRBD1 aligns across 9 bases. The CDR3 is 15 amino acids. Trimming removed 5 bases from V and 5 bases from J; junction bases left unmatched: 9. The germline gives CDR1 MGHRA, CDR2 YSYEKL. In nucleotides, the CDR3 is TGCGCCAGCAGCTACCCGGGACAGGGTGAATATGGCTACACCTTC. It encodes CASSYPGQGEYGYTF.

The CDR3 reads CASRRSGNSPLHF. CDR3 DNA: TGTGCCAGCAGGCGATCAGGGAATTCACCCCTCCACTTT. The V gene is TRBV6-5, the J gene TRBJ1-6, with D perhaps TRBD1 (5 bases). CDR3 length: 13 amino acids. From germline, CDR1 is MNHEY and CDR2 SVGAGI. Trimming cost V 6 bases and J 7 bases, with 10 bases left between them.

J is TRBJ1-2 and V is TRBV5-1; tentatively, D is TRBD1 (6 bases). V lost 1 base to trimming and J lost 8 bases, with 24 bases between them. The CDR3 has 17 residues. CDR1 is SGHRS, CDR2 YFSETQ, per germline. In DNA, the CDR3 is TGCGCCAGCAGCTTGCGGGTGGAGAGGGACACCCACAGGGGCTACACCTTC. Encoded protein: CASSLRVERDTHRGYTF.